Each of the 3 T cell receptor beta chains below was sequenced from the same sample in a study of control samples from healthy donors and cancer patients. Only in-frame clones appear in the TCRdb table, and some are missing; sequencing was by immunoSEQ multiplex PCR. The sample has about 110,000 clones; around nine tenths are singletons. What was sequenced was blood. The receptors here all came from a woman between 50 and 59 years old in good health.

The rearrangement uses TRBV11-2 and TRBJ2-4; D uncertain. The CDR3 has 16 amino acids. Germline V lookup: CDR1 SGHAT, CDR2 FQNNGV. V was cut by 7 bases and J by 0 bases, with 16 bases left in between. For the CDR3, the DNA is TGTGCCAGCACCCCTTTACTTTACGTAGCCAAAAACATTCAGTACTTC. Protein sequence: CASTPLLYVAKNIQYF.

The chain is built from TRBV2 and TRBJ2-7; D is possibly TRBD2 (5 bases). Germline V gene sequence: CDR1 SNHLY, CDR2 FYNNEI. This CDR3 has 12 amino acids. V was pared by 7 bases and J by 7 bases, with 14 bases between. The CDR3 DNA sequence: TGTGCCAGCAAAGGGATGCGGAGGGAGCAGTACGTC. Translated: CASKGMRREQYV.

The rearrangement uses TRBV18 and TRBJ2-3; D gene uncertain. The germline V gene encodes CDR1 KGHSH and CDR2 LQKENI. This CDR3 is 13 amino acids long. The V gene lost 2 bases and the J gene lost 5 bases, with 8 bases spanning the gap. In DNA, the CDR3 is TGTGCCAGCTCACCAGCTTTGGAAGATACGCAGTATTTT. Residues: CASSPALEDTQYF. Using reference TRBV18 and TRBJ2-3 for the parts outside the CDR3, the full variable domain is NAGVMQNPRHLVRRRGQEARLRCSPMKGHSHVYWYRQLPEEGLKFMVYLQKENIIDESGMPKERFSAEFPKEGPSILRIQQVVRGDSAAYFCASSPALEDTQYFGPGTRLTVL.